A selection of T cell receptor beta chains follows, all from one sample in a study of cytomegalovirus exposure and HLA in healthy donors. Sequencing used immunoSEQ multiplex PCR; TCRdb keeps in-frame clones, though not all of them. The sample yields around 150,000 clones, over 70% seen once. The sample was PBMCs. The receptors shown here come from a male donor in good health and CMV-seropositive. Both conserved end residues are part of each CDR3. The order of the fields is J gene, D gene, V gene, clone size, CDR3 DNA, CDR3 protein. The D gene is left open where the match is weak. Size is omitted from some rows. Given values are once, few, many or a class for expanded clones.

TRBJ1-5,-,TRBV27,-,TGTGCCAGCAGTTTTAGGGCGGGGGAGAGGCAGCCCCAGCATTTT,CASSFRAGERQPQHF
TRBJ2-5,TRBD1,TRBV5-1,-,TGCGCCAGCAGCTTTACGACAGGGCAGGAGACCCAGTACTTC,CASSFTTGQETQYF
TRBJ1-3,-,TRBV7-9,-,TGTGCCAGCAGCTCCAGAAGGGGAACGGGAGCTGGAAACACCATATATTTT,CASSSRRGTGAGNTIYF
TRBJ2-3,TRBD2,TRBV5-4,-,TGTGCCAGCAGCCCCGGGGGGAGAGGGGATACGCAGTATTTT,CASSPGGRGDTQYF
TRBJ1-5,-,TRBV7-6,-,TGTGCCAGCAGCCCCTCAGGCAATAGCAATCAGCCCCAGCATTTT,CASSPSGNSNQPQHF
TRBJ1-1,-,TRBV11-1,-,TGTGCCAGCAGCGCTCTGGGCGGACAGTGGCACACTGAAGCTTTCTTT,CASSALGGQWHTEAFF
TRBJ1-5,-,TRBV6-1,few,TGTGCCAGCACCCAAACTGGCAATCAGCCCCAGCATTTT,CASTQTGNQPQHF
TRBJ1-2,-,TRBV29-1,-,TGCAGCGTTGAAGGCCGAACAGGGTTGCATGGCTACACCTTC,CSVEGRTGLHGYTF
TRBJ2-3,TRBD2,TRBV5-6,-,TGTGCCAGCACCCCGGGGGGGTCCGCAGATACGCAGTATTTT,CASTPGGSADTQYF
TRBJ2-1,-,TRBV7-6,-,TGTGCCAGCAGCGCGGGGAGTCAGCCCTCCTACAATGAGCAGTTCTTC,CASSAGSQPSYNEQFF
TRBJ2-1,TRBD1,TRBV9,-,TGTGCCAGCAGCGTGACAGGGGGCCCCTACAATGAGCAGTTCTTC,CASSVTGGPYNEQFF
TRBJ1-5,TRBD1,TRBV19,once,TGTGCCAGTAGTTCACGACAGGGAGCAAATCAGCCCCAGCATTTT,CASSSRQGANQPQHF
TRBJ2-3,TRBD2,TRBV2,few,TGTGCCAGCAGTGTTACTAGCGGGGGGGCCCAAGATACGCAGTATTTT,CASSVTSGGAQDTQYF
TRBJ1-1,-,TRBV30,once,TGTGCCTACCTCGGGTGGACTGAAGCTTTCTTT,CAYLGWTEAFF
TRBJ2-2,-,TRBV10-1,-,TGCGCCAGCAGTGAGTCCATGAACACCGGGGAGCTGTTTTTT,CASSESMNTGELFF
TRBJ1-3,-,TRBV19,-,TGTGCCAGTAGTATAATTCGTGGAAACACCATATATTTT,CASSIIRGNTIYF
TRBJ2-6,TRBD1,TRBV5-1,-,TGCGCCAGCAAGGACAGGGGGCGGCCTGGGGCCAACGTCCTGACTTTC,CASKDRGRPGANVLTF
TRBJ2-7,TRBD2,TRBV5-1,-,TGCGCCAGCAGCGACCTTAGCGGGGGGGCCTCGGGCGAGCAGTACTTC,CASSDLSGGASGEQYF
TRBJ1-1,-,TRBV30,-,TGTGCCTGGAGTGGACTGGCGGCCTCTGAAGCTTTCTTT,CAWSGLAASEAFF
TRBJ1-1,TRBD1,TRBV6-5,-,TGTGCCAGCAGCCGCGACAGGGTCGCTGAAGCTTTCTTT,CASSRDRVAEAFF
TRBJ1-1,-,TRBV9,-,TGTGCCAGCAGCGCAATCGTTACAGGGAACACTGAAGCTTTCTTT,CASSAIVTGNTEAFF
TRBJ1-1,-,TRBV9,-,TGTGCCAGCAGCCCTACCGACAGGTTCCTGGACCCGCGGGCTGAAGCTTTCTTT,CASSPTDRFLDPRAEAFF
TRBJ1-6,-,TRBV5-1,-,TGCGCCAGCAGCTTGGAGCGAAATCCACCCCTCCACTTT,CASSLERNPPLHF
TRBJ2-3,TRBD2,TRBV6-5,-,TGTGCCAGCAGTTACTTGGCGGGGGGGAGCACAGATACGCAGTATTTT,CASSYLAGGSTDTQYF
TRBJ1-1,-,TRBV6-6,few,TGTGCCAGCAGCCCCGGTGTCACTGAAGCTTTCTTT,CASSPGVTEAFF
TRBJ2-1,TRBD2,TRBV5-1,-,TGCGCCAGCAGCCACCTGGGACTAGCGGGGGTGGACGATGAGCAGTTCTTC,CASSHLGLAGVDDEQFF
TRBJ2-5,-,TRBV7-9,-,TGTGCCAGCAGCTTACCCCCCAGGGAAGAGACCCAGTACTTC,CASSLPPREETQYF
TRBJ2-7,-,TRBV5-4,-,TGTGCCAGCGCAGCCTCCCCCGGGTTCTACGAGCAGTACTTC,CASAASPGFYEQYF
TRBJ1-4,-,TRBV7-6,-,TGTGCCAGCAGCCAGACTGGGTTTAATGAAAAACTGTTTTTT,CASSQTGFNEKLFF
TRBJ1-1,TRBD1,TRBV5-4,-,TGTGCCAGCAGCTTGCCGACAGGGGGGGTCGGCAACACTGAAGCTTTCTTT,CASSLPTGGVGNTEAFF
TRBJ2-6,-,TRBV14,-,TGTGCCAGCAGCCAAGATTGGCAGGATACCTTCAGCTCTGGGGCCAACGTCCTGACTTTC,CASSQDWQDTFSSGANVLTF
TRBJ2-7,TRBD1,TRBV29-1,-,TGCAGCGTCGAGGGGACAGGGAAGGGGGCGGTAGGAAACGAGCAGTACTTC,CSVEGTGKGAVGNEQYF
TRBJ2-7,-,TRBV4-1,-,TGCGCCAGCAGCCAAGAACAGTTCTCCTACGAGCAGTACTTC,CASSQEQFSYEQYF
TRBJ2-2,TRBD1,TRBV6-6,-,TGTGCCAGCAGTTGGGACAGGGTCACCGGGGAGCTGTTTTTT,CASSWDRVTGELFF
TRBJ2-3,TRBD1,TRBV9,-,TGTGCCAGCAGCGTAGGAGGGGGCCCCTCAGATACGCAGTATTTT,CASSVGGGPSDTQYF
TRBJ2-5,TRBD2,TRBV5-1,-,TGCGCCAGCAGCACTGGGACTAGCGGGGACCAAGAGACCCAGTACTTC,CASSTGTSGDQETQYF
TRBJ1-1,-,TRBV11-2,-,TGTGCCAGCAGCTTCTCTAGTGCTGAAGCTTTCTTT,CASSFSSAEAFF
TRBJ2-7,TRBD1,TRBV13,-,TGTGCCAGCAGCCTGGGACAGGGTTTCCACGAGCAGTACTTC,CASSLGQGFHEQYF
TRBJ1-1,-,TRBV5-1,few,TGCGCCAGCAGCTTGGTTGCGGTCAGGGTCACTGAAGCTTTCTTT,CASSLVAVRVTEAFF
TRBJ1-5,-,TRBV5-1,-,TGCGCCAGCAGCTGGGGGGACGGGAGCAATCAGCCCCAGCATTTT,CASSWGDGSNQPQHF
TRBJ2-6,-,TRBV5-1,-,TGCGCCAGCAGCGGATCACCGGGTCCGAATTTAGCCAACGTCCTGACTTTC,CASSGSPGPNLANVLTF
TRBJ2-5,-,TRBV7-8,-,TGTGCCAGCAGCTCGCAAGAGGGGCGGGGAAAAGAGACCCAGTACTTC,CASSSQEGRGKETQYF
TRBJ2-1,-,TRBV6-1,-,TGTGCCAGCAGTGAATCCGGTCTTTTTGCAGGGAATGAGCAGTTCTTC,CASSESGLFAGNEQFF
TRBJ2-5,TRBD1,TRBV6-5,-,TGTGCCAGCAGTTATTCAGGGGGCGCGGGGGAGACCCAGTACTTC,CASSYSGGAGETQYF
TRBJ2-2,TRBD1,TRBV2,-,TGTGCCAGCAGTTACCCCGGGACAGGGAACACCGGGGAGCTGTTTTTT,CASSYPGTGNTGELFF
TRBJ2-7,TRBD1,TRBV5-5,-,TGTGCCAGCAGCTCGGGCCGGGACAGGGGGTGGGAGCAGTACTTC,CASSSGRDRGWEQYF
TRBJ1-2,-,TRBV11-2,-,TGTGCCAGCAGCTTAGAAACCTCCGGGGTGGGGGGCTACACCTTC,CASSLETSGVGGYTF
TRBJ2-7,TRBD1,TRBV14,-,TGTGCCAGCAGCCAAGTGGACAGGGGGTACTACGAGCAGTACTTC,CASSQVDRGYYEQYF
TRBJ1-4,-,TRBV30,-,TGTGCCTGGAGTGTTGGGCATACGGGAAGTGGACTGTTTTTT,CAWSVGHTGSGLFF
TRBJ2-2,TRBD2,TRBV7-2,-,TGTGCCAGCAGTGGCCAGCGGGGGTTCACCGGGGAGCTGTTTTTT,CASSGQRGFTGELFF